This TCR beta chain appears in the sequencing data of a study of shared clonotypes between healthy human individuals (dated by TCRdb to 2020 to 2021). For the study in its entirety: A couple of women and three men aged 18 to 49 years were included in the cohort. The study deeply sequenced blood TCR repertoires of roughly five healthy adults to estimate repertoire size and the extent of clonotype sharing between individuals. Leukapheresis yielded between about 0.85 and 9 billion PBMCs per donor. For each donor, CD4 naive and CD4 memory were each run on three plates, CD8 naive on two plates, and CD8 memory on one plate. To increase sequencing depth and limit assay-specific biases, different laboratories used diverse techniques to prepare libraries and sequence TCR repertoires.

Using the deep immunoSEQ assay, TCR CDR3 regions were amplified from genomic DNA by multiplex PCR. Extracted genomic DNA from each cell subset was spread evenly across all wells of several immunoSEQ 96-well plates, with each plate serving as a replicate. For sorted subsets, around 200 ng genomic DNA, equal to some 30,000 T cell genomes, was loaded into each replicate PCR. Purified libraries were measured with a Qubit 3.0 fluorometer, size-checked on a Bioanalyzer 2100, and measured again with the KAPA Library Quantification kit. Every immunoSEQ 96-well plate was sequenced on a dedicated single-read 150-cycle Illumina NextSeq 550 flow cell. The original pipeline was this. Because only junctional sequences without quality scores were contained in the immunoSEQ output, filtering matching that applied to full-length reads could not be performed. Sequences were annotated with PyIR, a Python wrapper for IgBLAST v1.9, and V/J genes and CDR3 were assigned using IMGT germline references. Any read was removed if the V/J assignment was weak (E-value above 1e-6), the CDR3 was missing, or the read contained stop codons, out-of-frame junctions, or ambiguous translated residues. V3J clonotypes were defined as sequences sharing the same inferred V gene, J gene, and CDR3 amino acid sequence. To compute the percentage overlap between repertoires, the number of shared unique clonotypes was divided by the size of the smaller repertoire. Repertoire richness was assessed with RTK rarefaction, the Chao1 estimator, and Recon v2.1 estimates of unobserved clonotypes. Generation probabilities for all TCRbeta clonotypes obtained by the gDNA method from several donors were computed using OLGA. What TCRdb holds here is the immuneACCESS table cut down to in-frame rearrangements. Part of the clones is not present; checked against another copy, under half of the missing clones reflect an unresolved V gene, and the others are unexplained. V, J and clone size reflect that table, while D and trimming were determined from the DNA. The sample table records around 640,000 clones; around 96% of these occur just once. Approximately 0.12% of the sample is held by the ten biggest clonotypes.

CD8 naive samples consisted of CD45RO-negative cells that were positively selected for CCR7, yielding a CD45RA+CCR7+ population without TemRA cells. Healthy HIV-negative adults with no recently reported acute infections or vaccinations were included as donors. All donors were Caucasian adults living in Nashville, Tennessee, USA. After blood collection by leukapheresis, PBMCs were isolated using Ficoll-Histopaque density gradient centrifugation and then cryopreserved in the vapor phase of liquid nitrogen. Purity and quantity of every magnetically sorted T cell population were checked by analytical flow cytometry. From each sorted fraction, genomic DNA was isolated and quantified by UV absorbance on a Nanodrop 2000c. Summary of the overall study and its limitations: When a handful of donors were compared, the shared fraction of clonotypes was roughly 5% for naive CD4, about 4% for naive CD8, 2.3% for memory CD4, and about 0.36% for memory CD8. Larger estimated clonotype richness was generally found for naive subsets than for memory subsets. Clonotypes shared by all four sorted-subset donors showed higher generation probabilities than non-shared clonotypes. Rarefaction of sorted-subset datasets indicated incomplete sequencing despite the large sequencing depth. Sampling was restricted to blood, and TCR repertoires in tissue are likely to differ from TCR repertoires in blood. Pairwise subsampling indicated that sequencing depth was expected to affect the degree of clonotype sharing among donors. The small number of donors limited the genetic and exposure-history diversity represented.

Points on this clone: This receptor's antigen is unknown. No much larger clone is present one base from it, and per-base qualities are unavailable.

The germline V gene yields SGHAT for CDR1 and FQNNGV for CDR2. Inclusive of the bounding cysteine and phenylalanine, the CDR3 is 15 residues long. Solely the CDR3 DNA is kept, with 45 bases framed from the first base. The chain links TRBV11-2 with TRBJ2-5; the D gene is unclear. Matching the DNA end better, TRBJ2-7 makes the J call doubtful. Material for sequencing was naive CD8+ T cells sorted from blood. The cell subset or site label on this specimen signifies: CD45RA+CCR7+. This sequence originates from a woman in her 30s in good health. CDR3 sequence: CASSLGARLAYEQYF. Here is the DNA: TGTGCCAGCAGCTTAGGCGCCAGGCTTGCCTACGAGCAGTACTTC.